This T cell receptor beta chain comes out of a study of PD-1 blockade in classical Hodgkin lymphoma. As for the study in general: Intravenous nivolumab at 3 mg/kg was given to patients every 2 weeks. Findings of the study overall: Whereas CD4+ TCR diversity had risen significantly by C4D1, CD8+ TCR diversity had not. Diminished baseline TCR diversity has been reported in newly diagnosed patients relative to healthy donors.

Measured with immunoSEQ multiplex PCR; TCRdb has only the in-frame clones, and not every one. The table includes approximately 84,000 clones, approximately 88% detected once. This CDR3 contains 11 residues. Germline CDR1 and CDR2: SGHAT and FQNNGV. V dropped 3 bases and J dropped 3 bases, with 1 base sitting between them. Notes on this clone: Its antigen is undetermined.

No patient escaped relapse after autologous stem cell transplantation, and brentuximab vedotin exposure varied. The chain recombines TRBV11-2 with TRBJ2-3; D is undetermined. The receptor was derived from a human donor with classical Hodgkin lymphoma. This specimen was peripheral blood mononuclear cells (PBMCs), taken at baseline. The chain's CDR3 is CASSFTDTQYF. In DNA, the CDR3 is TGTGCCAGCAGCTTTACAGATACGCAGTATTTT.